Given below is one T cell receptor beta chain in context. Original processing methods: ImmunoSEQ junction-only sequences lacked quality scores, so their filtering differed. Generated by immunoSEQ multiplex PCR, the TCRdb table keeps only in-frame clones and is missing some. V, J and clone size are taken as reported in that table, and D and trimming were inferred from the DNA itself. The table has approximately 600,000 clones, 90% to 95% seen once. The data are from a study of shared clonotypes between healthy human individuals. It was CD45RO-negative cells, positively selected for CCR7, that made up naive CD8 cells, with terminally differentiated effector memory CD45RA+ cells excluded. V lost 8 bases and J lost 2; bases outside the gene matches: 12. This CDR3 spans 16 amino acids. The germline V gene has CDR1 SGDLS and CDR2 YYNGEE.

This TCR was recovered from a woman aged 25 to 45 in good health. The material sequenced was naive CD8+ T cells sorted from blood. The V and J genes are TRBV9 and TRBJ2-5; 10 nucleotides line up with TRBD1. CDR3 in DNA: TGTGCCAGAACCGCGGAGCGGGACAGGGGACAAGAGACCCAGTACTTC. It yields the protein CARTAERDRGQETQYF.